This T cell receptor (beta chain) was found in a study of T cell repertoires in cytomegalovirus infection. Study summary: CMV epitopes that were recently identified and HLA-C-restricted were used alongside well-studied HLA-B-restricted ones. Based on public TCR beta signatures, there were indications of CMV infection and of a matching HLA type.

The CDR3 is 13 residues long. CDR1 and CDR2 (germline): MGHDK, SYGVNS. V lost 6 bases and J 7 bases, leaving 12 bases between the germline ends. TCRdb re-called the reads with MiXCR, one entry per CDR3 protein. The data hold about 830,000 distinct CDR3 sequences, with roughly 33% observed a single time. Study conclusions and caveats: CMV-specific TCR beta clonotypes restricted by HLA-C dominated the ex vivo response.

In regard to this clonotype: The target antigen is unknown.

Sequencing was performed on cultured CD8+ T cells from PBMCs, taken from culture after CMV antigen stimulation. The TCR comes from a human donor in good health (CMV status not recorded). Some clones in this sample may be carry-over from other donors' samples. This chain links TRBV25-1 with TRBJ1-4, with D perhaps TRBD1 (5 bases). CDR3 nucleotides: TGTGCCAGCAGCTGGGAAGACAGTGAAAAACTGTTTTTT. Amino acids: CASSWEDSEKLFF.